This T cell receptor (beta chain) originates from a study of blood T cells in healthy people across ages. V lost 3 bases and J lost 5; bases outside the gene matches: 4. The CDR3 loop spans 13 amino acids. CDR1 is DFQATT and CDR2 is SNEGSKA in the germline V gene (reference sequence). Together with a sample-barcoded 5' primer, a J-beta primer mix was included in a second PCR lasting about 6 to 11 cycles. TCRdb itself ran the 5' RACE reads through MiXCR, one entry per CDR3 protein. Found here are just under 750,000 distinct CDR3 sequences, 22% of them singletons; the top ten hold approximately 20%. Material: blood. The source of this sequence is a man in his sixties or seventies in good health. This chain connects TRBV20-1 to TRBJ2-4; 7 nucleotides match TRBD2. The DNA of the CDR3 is TGCAGTGCTAGGAAAGCGGGGCAAAACATTCAGTACTTC. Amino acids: CSARKAGQNIQYF.